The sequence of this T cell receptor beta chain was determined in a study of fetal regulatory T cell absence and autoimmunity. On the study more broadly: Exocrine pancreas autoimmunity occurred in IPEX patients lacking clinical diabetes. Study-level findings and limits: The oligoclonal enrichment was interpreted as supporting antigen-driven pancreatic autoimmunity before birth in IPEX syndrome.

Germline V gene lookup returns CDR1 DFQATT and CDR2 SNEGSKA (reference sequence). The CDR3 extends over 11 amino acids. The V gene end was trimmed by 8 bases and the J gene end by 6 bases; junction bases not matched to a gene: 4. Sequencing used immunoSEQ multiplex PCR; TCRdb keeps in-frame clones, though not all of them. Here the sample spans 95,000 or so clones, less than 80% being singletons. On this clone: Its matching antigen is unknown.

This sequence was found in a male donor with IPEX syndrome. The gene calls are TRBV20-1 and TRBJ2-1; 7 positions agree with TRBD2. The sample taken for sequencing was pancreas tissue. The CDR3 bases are TGCAGTTTCCGGACTAGCAATGAGCAGTTCTTC. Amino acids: CSFRTSNEQFF.